This T cell receptor (beta chain) was identified during a study of blood T cell repertoires in COVID-19. Looked up from germline, CDR1 is PRHDT and CDR2 is FYEKMQ (reference sequence). V was pared by 0 bases and J by 2 bases, with 2 bases of the junction left unmatched. CDR3 length: 15 amino acids. Per the authors' pipeline: Scientists estimated how many nucleated cells there were by amplifying reference gene primers. Sequencing used immunoSEQ multiplex PCR; TCRdb keeps in-frame clones, though not all of them. Clone size and the V and J calls come from that table; the DNA yielded D and trimming. The table shows roughly 200,000 clones, with roughly 86% occurring only once.

The chain has TRBV13 and TRBJ1-2; 8 nucleotides agree with TRBD1. Sequencing was performed on PBMCs or T cells enriched from blood (not recorded which). This TCR derives from a woman in her 40s in a cohort exposed to, infected with or recovered from COVID-19 (not recorded which). DNA for the CDR3: TGTGCCAGCAGCTTAGGGGACAGGGAGAACTATGGCTACACCTTC. Protein: CASSLGDRENYGYTF.